A single sample gave rise to the 19 T cell receptor beta chains below, sequenced in a study of monozygotic twins with inflammatory bowel disease. TCRdb reprocessed the 5' RACE reads, keeping one entry per CDR3 protein, no DNA. The sample includes around 210,000 distinct CDR3 sequences. The sample comprised blood. All receptors derive from a human donor with ulcerative colitis or Crohn's disease, or a healthy co-twin of an affected twin (not recorded which).

V and J are TRBV10-3 and TRBJ2-1; TCRdb lists TRBD2, though no DNA is available to test this call. CDR3 length equals 18 residues. Germline CDR1 ENHRY, CDR2 SYGVKD. CDR3 loop: CAISEPGLAGRAYNEQFF.

V is TRBV6-5 and J is TRBJ1-5. Germline V gene lookup returns CDR1 MNHEY and CDR2 SVGAGI. The CDR3 is 16 amino acids. The CDR3 protein is CASSYKDPYSNQPQHF.

The chain is built from TRBV5-1 and TRBJ1-1; the TCRdb D gene call, TRBD1, has no DNA to confirm it. The CDR3 contains 14 residues. CDR1 is SGHRS, CDR2 YFSETQ, per germline. The CDR3 sequence: CASSAHRGGTEAFF.

By frequency, this clonotype registers large (0.1 to 1%). V and J are TRBV28 and TRBJ2-7; TCRdb calls TRBD2, which cannot be checked without DNA. The CDR3 runs 14 residues. The V gene's germline CDR1 is MDHEN and CDR2 SYDVKM. The CDR3 protein is CASSPRTLTYEQYF.

The chain joins TRBV7-2 to TRBJ2-5; the TRBD1 assignment by TCRdb is unverifiable without DNA. The germline V gene encodes CDR1 SGHTA and CDR2 FQGNSA. The CDR3 is 14 residues long. CDR3 loop: CASSTRDREETQYF.

This rearrangement joins TRBV7-9 to TRBJ1-6; as DNA is missing, the TRBD1 call by TCRdb cannot be tested. Germline assignment: CDR1 SEHNR and CDR2 FQNEAQ (reference sequence). This CDR3 contains 16 residues. The CDR3 here is CASSGDRGSYNSPLHF.

CDR3 loop: CAIRGTAGGSYEQYF. The gene calls are TRBV10-3 and TRBJ2-7. CDR1 is ENHRY, CDR2 SYGVKD, per germline. This CDR3 spans 15 amino acids.

The chain carries TRBV20-1 and TRBJ2-5; TCRdb reports TRBD2, a call that lacks DNA to check it against. The germline CDR1 and CDR2 sequences are DFQATT and SNEGSKA (reference sequence). The CDR3 totals 15 residues. The CDR3 here is CSASLAGASKETQYF.

This sequence joins TRBV5-6 and TRBJ1-1. CDR1 is SGHDT and CDR2 is YYEEEE in the germline V gene. The CDR3 consists of 12 residues. The CDR3 reads CASSSPDTEAFF.

This chain joins TRBV5-6 and TRBJ1-1. The CDR3 totals 16 residues. CDR1 and CDR2 from the germline V gene are SGHDT and YYEEEE. The CDR3 loop reads CASSLAWGTMNTEAFF. The variable domain in full, with the rest retrieved from reference TRBV5-6 and TRBJ1-1, is DAGVTQSPTHLIKTRGQQVTLRCSPKSGHDTVSWYQQALGQGPQFIFQYYEEEERQRGNFPDRFSGHQFPNYSSELNVNALLLGDSALYLCASSLAWGTMNTEAFFGQGTRLTVV.

This rearrangement joins TRBV3-1 to TRBJ2-1. CDR3 size: 16 residues. Germline lookup yields CDR1 LGHDT and CDR2 YNNKEL (reference sequence). The CDR3 loop is CASSQRGGSSYNEQFF.

The rearrangement uses TRBV7-9 and TRBJ2-5; TCRdb picks TRBD1, but there is no DNA to check that call. CDR3 length: 15 residues. The germline V gene encodes CDR1 SEHNR and CDR2 FQNEAQ (reference sequence). CDR3 loop: CASSSRQPRGETQYF.

The CDR3 loop reads CASKRTGGASFYNEQFF. This chain connects TRBV5-1 to TRBJ2-1; TCRdb designates TRBD1, a call that cannot be tested without DNA. The CDR3 runs to 17 residues. Germline V gene data show CDR1 as SGHRS and CDR2 as YFSETQ.

V usage is TRBV21-1 and J usage is TRBJ1-1. TRBV21-1 has pseudogene status. The CDR3 extends over 20 amino acids. This chain's CDR3 is CASSKEGGGVDKRLGTEAFF.

V is TRBV20-1 and J is TRBJ1-2. CDR1 and CDR2 from the germline V gene are DFQATT and SNEGSKA (reference sequence). The CDR3 is made up of 11 amino acids. CDR3 region: CTATLANGYTF.

CDR3 region: CASSRSSGTLDEQFF. The gene calls are TRBV18 and TRBJ2-1; TCRdb designates TRBD2, a call that cannot be tested without DNA. CDR3 size: 15 residues. Germline V gene data show CDR1 as KGHSH and CDR2 as LQKENI.

This sequence joins TRBV7-6 and TRBJ2-1. The CDR3 length is 13 residues. From germline, CDR1 is SGHVS and CDR2 FNYEAQ. The CDR3 loop reads CASSLVGQNEQFF.

The genes are TRBV20-1 and TRBJ2-3. The germline gives CDR1 DFQATT, CDR2 SNEGSKA (reference sequence). This CDR3 region has 13 residues. CDR3: CSALGNSADTQYF.

CDR3 sequence reads: CASSSGVGYTF. V usage is TRBV12-3 or TRBV12-4 and J usage is TRBJ1-2. The CDR3 sequence is 11 residues long.